These 8 T cell receptor beta chains were sequenced from one sample in a study of vaccination and CD4 T cells after COVID-19. These TCRs' antigens remain unknown. Cultured CD4+ T cell DNA underwent sequencing with the Oncomine TCR Beta short-read assay. TCRdb recomputed calls from the PCR reads with MiXCR, one row per CDR3 protein. Among about 11,000 distinct CDR3 sequences listed, approximately 50% were seen once. Treatment defined: approximately 10-day PBMC culture with coronavirus spike peptide pools or control peptides (ViraFEST assay). Source material: CD4+ T cells from blood, cultured in vitro. The receptors originated from a human donor who had recovered from COVID-19.

The CDR3 DNA is TGTGCCAGCGAAGGGAGCAACGCCGGGGAGCTGTTTTTT. As protein: CASEGSNAGELFF. This chain connects TRBV6-1 to TRBJ2-2, with TRBD2 as a possible D gene (5 bases). Germline values: CDR1 MNHNS, CDR2 SASEGT. Trimming left V 8 bases short and J 6 bases short, with 13 bases between. This CDR3 comprises 13 residues.

The J gene is TRBJ1-1, the V gene TRBV11-1; 7 bases are shared with TRBD1. The CDR3 length is 16 residues. The trim removed 2 bases at V and 4 bases at J, leaving 10 bases unmatched. CDR1 is SGHAT and CDR2 is FQDESV in the germline V gene (reference sequence). CDR3 in DNA: TGTGCCAGCAGCTTAAGGGGGCCCTTGACGGGCACTGAAGCTTTCTTT. Translated: CASSLRGPLTGTEAFF.

This clonotype was detected a few times. This chain links TRBV20-1 with TRBJ1-5; D gene ambiguous. The V gene lost 3 bases and the J gene lost 0 bases, with 9 bases spanning the gap. Germline values: CDR1 DFQATT, CDR2 SNEGSKA (reference sequence). The CDR3 is 14 residues long. Here the CDR3 DNA reads TGCAGTGCTAGGGAAGGTAGTAGCAATCAGCCCCAGCATTTT. Its protein is CSAREGSSNQPQHF.

By proportion, this clonotype is medium-sized. V is TRBV20-1 and J is TRBJ1-6; 7 nucleotides match TRBD1. Germline CDR1 and CDR2: DFQATT and SNEGSKA (reference sequence). The CDR3 runs 16 residues. The trim removed 1 base at V and 5 bases at J, leaving 8 bases unmatched. CDR3 DNA: TGCAGTGCTAGAGGTTACGGTACAGGGGATAATTCACCCCTCCACTTT. The encoded protein is CSARGYGTGDNSPLHF.

The V gene is TRBV28, the J gene TRBJ2-2; no clear D gene. V was cut by 8 bases and J by 6 bases, with 10 bases left in between. Per the germline V gene, CDR1 is MDHEN and CDR2 is SYDVKM. This CDR3 region has 12 residues. CDR3 sequence (DNA): TGTGCCAGCTGTACCTTGGCCGGGGAGCTGTTTTTT. This gives the protein CASCTLAGELFF.

The CDR3 here is CASSQELNTEAFF. The CDR3 DNA follows: TGTGCCAGCAGCCAAGAGTTGAACACTGAAGCTTTCTTT. The V and J genes are TRBV14 and TRBJ1-1; D gene unclear. Germline V gives CDR1 SGHDN, CDR2 FVKESK. The ends were cut back, 0 bases at V and 0 bases at J, with 2 bases in the middle. This CDR3 is built from 13 residues.

The chain links TRBV7-8 to TRBJ1-4, with 9 bases identical to TRBD1. V lost 3 bases and J lost 2; bases outside the gene matches: 10. The CDR3 loop spans 18 amino acids. The germline V gene has CDR1 SGHVS and CDR2 FQNEAQ. The CDR3: CASSLGQGRIRTNEKLFF. CDR3 in DNA: TGTGCCAGCAGCTTGGGACAGGGCCGGATTCGCACTAATGAAAAACTGTTTTTT.

This clonotype was detected a few times. The chain is built from TRBV7-2 and TRBJ1-2; D is uncertain. The V gene's germline CDR1 is SGHTA and CDR2 FQGNSA. The CDR3 is 11 residues long. Deletions cut 6 bases from V and 8 bases from J, with 10 bases between. The CDR3 reads CASSQHWGYTF. The DNA for the CDR3 is TGTGCCAGCAGTCAGCATTGGGGCTACACCTTC.